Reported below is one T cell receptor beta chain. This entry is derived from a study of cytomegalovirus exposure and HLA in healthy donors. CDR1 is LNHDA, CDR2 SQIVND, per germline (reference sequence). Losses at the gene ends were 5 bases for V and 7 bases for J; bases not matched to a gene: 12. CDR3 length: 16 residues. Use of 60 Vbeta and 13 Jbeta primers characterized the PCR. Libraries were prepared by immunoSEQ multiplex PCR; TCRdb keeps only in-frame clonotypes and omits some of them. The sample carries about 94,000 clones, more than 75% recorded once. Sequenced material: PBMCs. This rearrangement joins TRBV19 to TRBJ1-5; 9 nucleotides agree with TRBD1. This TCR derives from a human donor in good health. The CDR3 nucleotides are TGTGCCAGTAGTGCTACAGGGGGCGCGACGGGACAGCCCCAGCATTTT. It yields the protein CASSATGGATGQPQHF.